What follows are 22 T cell receptor beta chains derived from one specimen sequenced in a study of molecular identifiers for immune sequencing clone quantification (dated by TCRdb to the late 2010s). Preparation of the library involved PCR. Sequencing was carried out with an Illumina HiSeq 4000. TCRdb reprocessing: public reads trimmed at Q25 with fastp, clones called with MiXCR, in-frame beta chains kept. Identical CDR3 proteins give one entry, which carries the most common genes and DNA. This sample lists 550,000 to 750,000 distinct CDR3 sequences; just under 20% were detected once. The ten largest clones represent approximately 0.9% of the sample. Sequenced: naive CD8+ T cells from blood, with Jurkat cell RNA spiked in. The cell subset or site label, as the study defines it: FACS-sorted CD8+CD4-CCR7+CD45RA+ naive T cells. The receptors shown here come from a human donor in good health. Some libraries in this study had Jurkat cell RNA spiked in.

This clonotype was seen ten or more times. V usage is TRBV9 and J usage is TRBJ1-1; the D is unclear. Germline V gives CDR1 SGDLS, CDR2 YYNGEE. Trimming cost V 0 bases and J 0 bases, with 6 bases left between them. The CDR3 contains 14 residues. CDR3 amino acids: CASSVDGMNTEAFF. CDR3 DNA sequence: TGTGCCAGCAGCGTAGATGGTATGAACACTGAAGCTTTCTTT.

The sample holds many counts of this clonotype. An end of the junction differs from the germline gene, which may be a read error. V gene TRBV7-7 combines with J gene TRBJ2-5, with 9 bases identical to TRBD2. Germline assignment: CDR1 SSHAT and CDR2 FNYEAQ (reference sequence). There are 15 residues in the CDR3. The DNA of the CDR3 is TGTGCTAGCAGCTCCTCTAGCGGGATGGGAGAGACCCAGTACTTC. Its translation is CASSSSSGMGETQYF.

This clonotype occurred many times. V is TRBV5-4 and J is TRBJ2-1; D is perhaps TRBD1 or TRBD2 (5 bases each). With 0 bases removed from V and 6 bases from J, the gap between germline ends came to 13 bases. This CDR3 comprises 15 residues. Germline values: CDR1 SGHNT, CDR2 YYREEE (reference sequence). CDR3 nucleotides: TGTGCCAGCAGCTTGGCCCGGGACGGAACCAATGAGCAGTTCTTC. Translating it yields CASSLARDGTNEQFF.

This clonotype was found many times. The CDR3 nucleotides are TGCGCCAGCAGCTCACCCCCCGGTGGCGAGCAGTACTTC. Protein: CASSSPPGGEQYF. The chain links TRBV5-1 to TRBJ2-7; no firm D call. There are 13 residues in the CDR3. Trimming removed 3 bases at V and 6 bases at J, with 13 bases between. Germline V CDR1 and CDR2: SGHRS, YFSETQ.

The rearrangement joins TRBV29-1 to TRBJ2-1; D is possibly TRBD1 (5 bases). V shed 7 bases and J shed 0 bases, with 13 bases lying between them. Germline V gene lookup returns CDR1 SQVTM and CDR2 ANQGSEA. The CDR3 sequence is 14 residues long. In DNA, the CDR3 is TGCAGCGCAACAGTTAGGGGCTCCTACAATGAGCAGTTCTTC. Protein product: CSATVRGSYNEQFF.

This clonotype came up many times. This chain links TRBV27 with TRBJ1-1, with 7 bases matching TRBD1. The CDR3 has 14 residues. The J segment lost 4 bases and the V segment lost 4 bases, leaving 6 bases of the junction unmatched. Germline CDR1 and CDR2: MNHEY and SMNVEV (reference sequence). The chain's CDR3 is CASSSGTALTEAFF. Here the CDR3 DNA reads TGTGCCAGCAGTTCCGGGACAGCCCTCACTGAAGCTTTCTTT.

Remarks on this clonotype: No conserved phenylalanine or tryptophan ends this CDR3, so it is likely a read error. The chain uses TRBV27 and TRBJ1-2, with a tentative D call TRBD1 (5 bases). The germline V gene encodes CDR1 MNHEY and CDR2 SMNVEV (reference sequence). Deletions cut 5 bases from V and 5 bases from J, with 24 bases between. The CDR3 runs 17 residues. The CDR3, as DNA: TGTGCCAGCAGTCCGTCGGGACGGACGGTAGAAGGGTATGGCTACACCCTC. Encoded protein: CASSPSGRTVEGYGYTL.

This clonotype was seen once. A much larger clone lies a single base off, so this may be a read error. Given the absence of the conserved phenylalanine or tryptophan at the CDR3 end, a read error is likely. The chain couples TRBV4-3 to TRBJ2-2, with D perhaps matching TRBD1 (5 bases). The V gene's germline CDR1 is LGHNA and CDR2 YSLEER. This CDR3 is 15 amino acids long. With 0 bases removed from V and 3 bases from J, the gap between germline ends came to 8 bases. As DNA, the CDR3 is TGCGCCAGCAGCCAAGATACAGGAGACACCGGGGAGCTGTTTTCT. Protein sequence: CASSQDTGDTGELFS.

This chain connects TRBV7-8 to TRBJ2-1; 10 bases match TRBD2. The germline gives CDR1 SGHVS, CDR2 FQNEAQ. After removal of 3 bases from V and 2 bases from J, the junction contained 4 bases not matched to a gene. The CDR3 runs 16 residues. CDR3 sequence (DNA): TGTGCCAGCAGCTTCGTCCTAGCGGGGGCCTACAATGAGCAGTTCTTC. Its protein product is CASSFVLAGAYNEQFF.

Comments on this clonotype: A much larger clone differs from this one at a single base, so this may be a read error. The CDR3 reads CASRPGTGDSGANVPTF. The DNA for the CDR3 is TGTGCCAGCAGGCCCGGGACAGGAGACTCTGGGGCCAACGTCCCGACTTTC. The gene calls are TRBV28 and TRBJ2-6, with 8 bases matching TRBD1. CDR3 length equals 17 residues. Germline values: CDR1 MDHEN, CDR2 SYDVKM. Based on the CDR3 plus reference TRBV28 and TRBJ2-6, the full variable domain is DVKVTQSSRYLVKRTGEKVFLECVQDMDHENMFWYRQDPGLGLRLIYFSYDVKMKEKGDIPEGYSVSREKKERFSLILESASTNQTSMYLCASRPGTGDSGANVPTFGAGSRLTVL.

The CDR3 region has the DNA TGTGCCAGCAGCTACGCCGGGATAGTTTTCGACAATGAGCAGTTCTTC. Residues: CASSYAGIVFDNEQFF. V is TRBV7-8 and J is TRBJ2-1, with D tentatively TRBD2 (5 bases). Looked up from germline, CDR1 is SGHVS and CDR2 is FQNEAQ. The length of the CDR3 is 16 residues. Trimming took off 4 bases at V and 5 bases at J, with 18 bases between the two ends.

Worth noting for this clonotype: A much larger clone lies one base from this, so it may be a read error. The chain links TRBV3-1 to TRBJ2-3; TRBD2 agrees at 11 bases. The V and J ends lost 4 bases and 5 bases, in that order; junction bases with no gene match: 8. The CDR3 covers 16 residues. Germline CDR1 reads LGHDT; CDR2 reads YNNKEL (reference sequence). The CDR3 loop reads CASSPTSGGTGDTQYF. The CDR3 region has the DNA TGTGCCAGCAGCCCCACTAGCGGGGGAACCGGAGATACGCAGTATTTT.

This clonotype was picked up many times. The chain carries TRBV4-2 and TRBJ2-5; 11 bases agree with TRBD1. The germline V gene encodes CDR1 LGHNA and CDR2 YNFKEQ. V dropped 0 bases and J dropped 1; count of bases not matched to a gene: 4. This CDR3 contains 17 residues. This CDR3 reads CASSQDSGTGGQETQYF. The CDR3 DNA follows: TGTGCCAGCAGCCAAGATTCCGGGACAGGGGGCCAAGAGACCCAGTACTTC.

This clonotype was observed once. This sequence may be a read error, since a much larger clone differs from it by one base. This chain uses TRBV7-9 with TRBJ2-5; D remains ambiguous. The germline V gene has CDR1 SEHNR and CDR2 FQNEAQ (reference sequence). The length of the CDR3 is 14 residues. Trimming left V 5 bases short and J 1 base short, with 11 bases between. CDR3 sequence (DNA): TGTGCCAGCAGCGGGGTGCGGAGCCAAGAGACCCAGTACTTC. Translation: CASSGVRSQETQYF.

This clonotype was counted at least ten times. This rearrangement joins TRBV2 to TRBJ1-2, with D possibly matching TRBD1 (5 bases). Germline values: CDR1 SNHLY, CDR2 FYNNEI. Trimming shortened V by 4 bases and J by 3 bases, and 6 bases separated the two germline ends. CDR3 size: 12 residues. The CDR3 nucleotides read TGTGCCAGCAGTGTAGGGGACTATGGCTACACCTTC. Translation: CASSVGDYGYTF.

The chain employs TRBV5-8 and TRBJ2-5; D may be TRBD2 (5 bases). The CDR3 extends over 15 amino acids. The ends were cut back, 4 bases at V and 2 bases at J, with 15 bases in the middle. Germline lookup yields CDR1 SGHTS and CDR2 YDEGEE. CDR3 in DNA: TGTGCCAGCAGCCGTGATGGGAGACCTCAAGAGACCCAGTACTTC. It encodes CASSRDGRPQETQYF.

This clonotype was detected a few times. The CDR3 DNA reads as TGTGCCAGTAGCGGGGGGTCCCCAGATACGCAGTATTTT. Translated: CASSGGSPDTQYF. The V gene is TRBV19, the J gene TRBJ2-3; 7 positions match TRBD2. The trim removed 6 bases at V and 4 bases at J, leaving 4 bases unmatched. CDR3 size: 13 residues. The germline V gene encodes CDR1 LNHDA and CDR2 SQIVND (reference sequence).

A remark on this clonotype: A read error may explain this, as a much larger clone is one base away. This chain joins TRBV7-9 and TRBJ1-2; tentative D call: TRBD1 (5 bases). CDR3 size: 14 residues. Per germline, CDR1 SEHNR and CDR2 FQNEAQ (reference sequence). Trimming shortened V by 7 bases and J by 6 bases, and 18 bases separated the two germline ends. The CDR3 DNA sequence: TGTGCCAGCAACCCCCCAGGTGGGGGAAATGGCTACACCTTC. It specifies CASNPPGGGNGYTF.

In this sample, this clonotype turned up many times. This chain's CDR3 is CASSLAHGGGTTDTQYF. CDR3 DNA: TGTGCCAGCAGCTTGGCTCACGGCGGGGGGACAACAGATACGCAGTATTTT. The rearrangement joins TRBV5-4 to TRBJ2-3; 8 nucleotides align to TRBD2. The V gene's germline CDR1 is SGHNT and CDR2 YYREEE (reference sequence). Losses at the gene ends were 0 bases for V and 3 bases for J; bases not matched to a gene: 9. This CDR3 is 17 amino acids long.

This clonotype was seen ten or more times. The chain employs TRBV6-5 and TRBJ1-6; no clear D gene. With 1 base removed from V and 0 bases from J, the gap between germline ends came to 7 bases. Germline V lookup: CDR1 MNHEY, CDR2 SVGAGI. This CDR3 is built from 16 residues. CDR3 coding DNA: TGTGCCAGCAGTTACTACGGTGGCTCCTATAATTCACCCCTCCACTTT. This encodes CASSYYGGSYNSPLHF.

Remarks on this clonotype: This may be a read error, as it is one base from a much larger clone. This chain links TRBV19 with TRBJ2-7, with 8 bases fitting TRBD2. Per germline, CDR1 LNHDA and CDR2 SQIVND (reference sequence). The CDR3 contains 13 residues. Here the CDR3 DNA reads TGTGCCCGTAGTCCCGGGGGGGCCAACGAGCAGTACTTC. It yields the protein CARSPGGANEQYF.

This clonotype was seen only a few times. The V gene is TRBV19, the J gene TRBJ1-1, with TRBD1 as a possible D gene (5 bases). Germline lookup yields CDR1 LNHDA and CDR2 SQIVND (reference sequence). The CDR3 runs to 12 residues. The V and J ends lost 9 bases and 1 base respectively, with 9 bases between them. The CDR3 region is CASRGTNTEAFF. The CDR3 DNA sequence: TGTGCCAGCCGGGGGACGAACACTGAAGCTTTCTTT.